A single sample gave rise to the 15 T cell receptor beta chains below, sequenced in a study of T cell responses to AZD1222 COVID-19 vaccine. Sequencing used immunoSEQ multiplex PCR; TCRdb keeps in-frame clones, though not all of them. This table holds roughly 120,000 clones, 80% to 95% found once. The input for sequencing was peripheral blood, taken 28 days after the second AZD1222 dose. These receptors came from an adult who received the AZD1222 COVID-19 vaccine.

The chain links TRBV4-1 to TRBJ2-7; D may be TRBD2 (6 bases). Germline V CDR1 and CDR2: MGHRA, YSYEKL. The CDR3 covers 16 residues. V gave up 0 bases and J gave up 2 bases, with 14 bases separating them. The CDR3 sequence is CASSQDLGGTPYEQYF. CDR3 in DNA: TGCGCCAGCAGCCAAGATCTCGGGGGAACTCCCTACGAGCAGTACTTC.

The rearrangement links TRBV9 to TRBJ1-2, with D maybe TRBD1 (6 bases). CDR1 is SGDLS and CDR2 is YYNGEE in the germline V gene. V gave up 4 bases and J gave up 2 bases, with 12 bases separating them. CDR3 length: 14 amino acids. CDR3 DNA: TGTGCCAGCAGCTATTCCGGGACAAACTATGGCTACACCTTC. Amino acids: CASSYSGTNYGYTF.

The rearrangement joins TRBV2 to TRBJ1-1; D not resolved. V was clipped by 7 bases and J by 1 base, with 10 bases between them. The CDR3 covers 13 residues. Germline lookup yields CDR1 SNHLY and CDR2 FYNNEI. DNA for the CDR3: TGTGCCAGCACCAAGGACGCGAACACTGAAGCTTTCTTT. This sequence encodes CASTKDANTEAFF.

The genes are TRBV5-1 and TRBJ2-1, with D hard to call. This CDR3 is 14 amino acids long. Trimming stripped 1 base from V and 1 base from J, with 6 bases between. The germline V gene has CDR1 SGHRS and CDR2 YFSETQ. CDR3 nucleotide sequence: TGCGCCAGCAGCTTGTCTGGGTCCTACAATGAGCAGTTCTTC. This sequence encodes CASSLSGSYNEQFF.

V and J are TRBV4-3 and TRBJ1-1, with D possibly matching TRBD1 (6 bases). V gave up 4 bases and J gave up 1 base, with 13 bases separating them. The CDR3 spans 15 residues. Germline values: CDR1 LGHNA, CDR2 YSLEER. The CDR3 spells CASSRIGTQNTEAFF. CDR3 DNA sequence: TGCGCCAGCAGCCGTATCGGGACACAGAACACTGAAGCTTTCTTT.

The chain uses TRBV3-1 (or the pseudogene TRBV3-2) and TRBJ1-5; unclear D gene. This CDR3 spans 12 amino acids. Germline CDR1 is LGHDT and CDR2 is YNNKEL (reference sequence). Trimming stripped 3 bases from V and 6 bases from J, with 6 bases between. CDR3 protein: CASSQLGQPQHF. CDR3 nucleotides: TGTGCCAGCAGCCAGTTGGGTCAGCCCCAGCATTTT.

The chain couples TRBV7-9 to TRBJ1-1; D is unresolved. The CDR3 is 12 residues long. Trimming took 3 bases from V and 2 from J, leaving 4 bases between them. Germline lookup yields CDR1 SEHNR and CDR2 FQNEAQ (reference sequence). The DNA of the CDR3 is TGTGCCAGCAGCTTGACCAACACTGAAGCTTTCTTT. Protein sequence: CASSLTNTEAFF.

The V and J genes are TRBV5-1 and TRBJ1-6, with TRBD1 identical over 8 bases. After removal of 1 base from V and 0 bases from J, the junction contained 6 bases not matched to a gene. CDR3 length: 18 residues. From germline, CDR1 is SGHRS and CDR2 YFSETQ. The CDR3 here is CASSLRQGASSYNSPLHF. The CDR3 DNA is TGCGCCAGCAGCTTGAGGCAGGGGGCCAGCTCCTATAATTCACCCCTCCACTTT.

This clone was detected only once. The chain links TRBV11-2 to TRBJ2-2, with 9 bases identical to TRBD1. CDR1 is SGHAT, CDR2 FQNNGV, per germline. Trimming removed 5 bases from V and 6 bases from J; junction bases left unmatched: 4. The CDR3 totals 14 residues. The CDR3 DNA sequence: TGTGCCAGCAGCGGAGGGACAGGGCCCGGGGAGCTGTTTTTT. Translated: CASSGGTGPGELFF.

This sequence joins TRBV24-1 and TRBJ1-2; D perhaps matches TRBD1 (5 bases). CDR1 KGHDR and CDR2 SFDVKD come from the germline V gene. The CDR3 is made up of 16 amino acids. Trimming cost V 3 bases and J 0 bases, with 13 bases left between them. CDR3 bases: TGTGCCACCAGTGATGGACCCGGGACGGCTAACTATGGCTACACCTTC. Translating gives CATSDGPGTANYGYTF.

J is TRBJ2-7 and V is TRBV6-5; 8 bases are a match to TRBD2. This CDR3 is 13 amino acids long. Germline V lookup: CDR1 MNHEY, CDR2 SVGAGI. After removal of 11 bases from V and 3 bases from J, the junction contained 9 bases not matched to a gene. The CDR3 bases are TGTGCCGGACCGGGACTAGGGGGCTACGAGCAGTACTTC. Amino acid sequence: CAGPGLGGYEQYF.

V usage is TRBV7-2 and J usage is TRBJ1-5; D not resolved. CDR1 is SGHTA and CDR2 is FQGNSA in the germline V gene. The CDR3 has 15 amino acids. V was clipped by 1 base and J by 9 bases, with 16 bases between them. This chain's CDR3 is CASSLDSAFGWPQHF. CDR3 DNA sequence: TGTGCCAGCAGCTTAGATTCGGCGTTTGGTTGGCCCCAGCATTTT.

The chain couples TRBV4-2 to TRBJ1-6, with 8 bases aligning to TRBD1. V shed 1 base, J shed 18 bases, and the junction held 8 bases outside the gene matches. Germline CDR1 reads LGHNA; CDR2 reads YNFKEQ. The CDR3 runs to 13 residues. The CDR3, as DNA: TGTGCCAGCAGCCAAGGGCCGGACAGGGTAAGCCACTTT. It encodes CASSQGPDRVSHF.

This clone came up once. The chain couples TRBV6-5 to TRBJ1-6, with a possible D match to TRBD1 (5 bases). There are 12 residues in the CDR3. The germline V gene encodes CDR1 MNHEY and CDR2 SVGAGI. The V end was cut by 7 bases, the J end by 6 bases, with 7 bases between. CDR3 DNA: TGTGCCAGCACAGGGCTTAATTCACCCCTCCACTTT. It yields the protein CASTGLNSPLHF.

The genes are TRBV2 and TRBJ1-2; TRBD1 agrees at 11 bases. V shed 6 bases, J shed 3 bases, and the junction held 9 bases outside the gene matches. The CDR3 spans 16 residues. The germline V gene has CDR1 SNHLY and CDR2 FYNNEI. CDR3 sequence reads: CASRRTGGSGYYGYTF. CDR3 nucleotide sequence: TGTGCCAGCAGGAGGACAGGGGGCTCGGGGTACTATGGCTACACCTTC. The full variable domain, completed using reference TRBV2 and TRBJ1-2, is EPEVTQTPSHQVTQMGQEVILRCVPISNHLYFYWYRQILGQKVEFLVSFYNNEISEKSEIFDDQFSVERPDGSNFTLKIRSTKLEDSAMYFCASRRTGGSGYYGYTFGSGTRLTVV.